These T cell receptor beta chains were read from a single sample in a study of cytomegalovirus exposure and HLA in healthy donors. TCRdb's table, derived via immunoSEQ multiplex PCR, lists solely in-frame clones and lacks some. Its table lists just over 200,000 clones. The source material was PBMCs. All receptors derive from a girl aged 2 to 9 in good health and CMV-seropositive. The CDR3 runs from the conserved cysteine through the conserved F or W. The order of the fields is J gene, D gene, V gene, CDR3 protein, CDR3 DNA. The D gene is left open where the match is weak.

>TRBJ1-5|TRBD1|TRBV30
CAWSPGFGDRGLLSQHF
TGTGCCTGGAGTCCAGGATTCGGGGACAGGGGTCTCCTTTCCCAGCATTTT
>TRBJ2-7|.|TRBV7-9
CASSPEGVGLYEQYF
TGTGCCAGCAGCCCCGAAGGGGTTGGTCTCTACGAGCAGTACTTC
>TRBJ2-3|.|TRBV28
CASSEDITDTQYF
TGTGCCAGCAGTGAAGACATCACAGATACGCAGTATTTT
>TRBJ2-1|.|TRBV7-2
CASKSGGGGSYNEQFF
TGTGCCAGCAAATCGGGGGGAGGGGGCTCCTACAATGAGCAGTTCTTC
>TRBJ2-1|.|TRBV10-2
CASSDSLAETYNEQFF
TGCGCCAGCAGTGACTCTTTAGCGGAGACCTACAATGAGCAGTTCTTC
>TRBJ1-1|TRBD1|TRBV6-6
CASSTQGDTEAFF
TGTGCCAGCAGTACACAGGGGGACACTGAAGCTTTCTTT
>TRBJ1-1|TRBD1|TRBV5-1
CASSLTGGGEAFF
TGCGCCAGCAGCTTGACAGGGGGCGGTGAAGCTTTCTTT
>TRBJ2-7|TRBD2|TRBV29-1
CSVGTSGSYEQYF
TGCAGCGTTGGGACTAGCGGGAGCTACGAGCAGTACTTC
>TRBJ2-7|TRBD1|TRBV27
CASSPGQGLYEQYF
TGTGCCAGCAGTCCGGGACAGGGGCTATACGAGCAGTACTTC
>TRBJ1-2|.|TRBV28
CASSPSDYGYTF
TGTGCCAGCAGTCCCTCGGACTATGGCTACACCTTC
>TRBJ2-2|TRBD1|TRBV5-1
CASSATGGSTGELFF
TGCGCCAGCAGCGCGACAGGGGGTAGCACCGGGGAGCTGTTTTTT
>TRBJ1-5|TRBD1|TRBV28
CASSLIGTGDQPQHF
TGTGCCAGCAGTTTAATAGGGACAGGGGATCAGCCCCAGCATTTT